This entry is about one T cell receptor (beta chain). Its target is not known. Possible read error: a much larger clone is one base away. The data are from a study of tumor-infiltrating lymphocytes in primary liver carcinoma. As for the study in general: Through surgical resection, the patients' primary liver carcinoma was treated. Samples yielded about 3.65 to 7.5 million productive TCRbeta reads, similar across tissue types. Notes on the study in general: It was tumor-adjacent and tumor-blood pairs that overlapped less than tumor region pairs did.

CDR1 is MNHEY and CDR2 is SVGEGT in the germline V gene. V lost 6 bases, J lost 6 bases, and 14 bases lay in between. The CDR3 length is 13 residues. Unsorted whole blood yielded the blood RNA, and germline DNA was also extracted. A sample of roughly 4.2 milliliters of peripheral blood was taken before surgery. Constant-region priming of roughly 490 ng total RNA yielded TCR beta cDNA. Slightly modified ARM-PCR served as the procedure for the TCR beta libraries. These libraries came from three rounds of nested multiplex PCR. The study ran its first two PCR rounds for around 9 cycles each, using TRBV1-TRBV30 forward primers and a C-beta reverse primer. TCRdb analysed the multiplex PCR reads with MiXCR anew, one entry per CDR3 protein. This table has 300,000 to 400,000 distinct CDR3 sequences, almost 65% appearing once.

The origin of this receptor is a man aged 40-55 years with primary liver carcinoma and hepatitis B virus infection. The sample taken for sequencing was peripheral blood. This chain joins TRBV6-2 or TRBV6-3 and TRBJ1-1; D unclear. CDR3 nucleotide sequence: TGTGCCAGCAGCTCTCAGTTGGTGTCTGAAGCTTTCTTT. Translation gives CASSSQLVSEAFF.